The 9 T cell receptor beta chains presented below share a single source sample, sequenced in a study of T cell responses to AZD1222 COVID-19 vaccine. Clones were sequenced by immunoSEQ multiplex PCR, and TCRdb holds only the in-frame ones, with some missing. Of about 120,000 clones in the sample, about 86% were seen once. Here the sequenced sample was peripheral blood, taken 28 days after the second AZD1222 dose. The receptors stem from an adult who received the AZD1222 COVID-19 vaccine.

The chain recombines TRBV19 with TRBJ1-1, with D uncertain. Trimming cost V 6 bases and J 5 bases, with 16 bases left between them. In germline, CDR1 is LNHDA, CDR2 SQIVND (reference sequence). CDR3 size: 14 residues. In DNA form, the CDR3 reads TGTGCCAGTAGCAGCAGCGGTACGGTTACTGAAGCTTTCTTT. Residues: CASSSSGTVTEAFF.

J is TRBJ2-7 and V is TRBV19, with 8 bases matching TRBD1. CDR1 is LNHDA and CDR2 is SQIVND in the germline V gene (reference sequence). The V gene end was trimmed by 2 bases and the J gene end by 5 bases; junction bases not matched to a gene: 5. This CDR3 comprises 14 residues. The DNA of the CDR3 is TGTGCCAGTAGTATATCAGCAGGGGGCGACGAGCAGTACTTC. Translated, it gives CASSISAGGDEQYF. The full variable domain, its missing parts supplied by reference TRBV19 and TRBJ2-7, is DGGITQSPKYLFRKEGQNVTLSCEQNLNHDAMYWYRQDPGQGLRLIYYSQIVNDFQKGDIAEGYSVSREKKESFPLTVTSAQKNPTAFYLCASSISAGGDEQYFGPGTRLTVT.

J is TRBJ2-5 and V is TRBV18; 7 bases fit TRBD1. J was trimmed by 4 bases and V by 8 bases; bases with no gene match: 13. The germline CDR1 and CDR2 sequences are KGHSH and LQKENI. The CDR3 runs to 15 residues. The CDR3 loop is CASRGSGTAGETQYF. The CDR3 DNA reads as TGTGCCAGCCGCGGCTCCGGGACAGCCGGAGAGACCCAGTACTTC.

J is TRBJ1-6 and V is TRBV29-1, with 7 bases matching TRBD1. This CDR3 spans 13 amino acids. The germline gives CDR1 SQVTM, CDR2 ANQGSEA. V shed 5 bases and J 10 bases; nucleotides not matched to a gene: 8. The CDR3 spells CSVMVRGSSPLHF. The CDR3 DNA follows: TGCAGCGTTATGGTCAGGGGGAGCTCACCCCTCCACTTT.

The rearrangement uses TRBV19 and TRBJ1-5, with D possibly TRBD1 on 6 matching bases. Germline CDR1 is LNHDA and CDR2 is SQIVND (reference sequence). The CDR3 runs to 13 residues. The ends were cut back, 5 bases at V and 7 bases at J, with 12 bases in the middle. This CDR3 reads CASSLGGGQPQHF. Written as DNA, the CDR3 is TGTGCCAGTAGTCTGGGGGGCGGCCAGCCCCAGCATTTT.

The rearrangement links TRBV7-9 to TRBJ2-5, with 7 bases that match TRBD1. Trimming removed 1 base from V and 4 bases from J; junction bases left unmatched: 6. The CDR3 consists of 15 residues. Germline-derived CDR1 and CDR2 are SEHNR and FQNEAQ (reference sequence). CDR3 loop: CASSLVGGRGETQYF. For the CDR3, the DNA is TGTGCCAGCAGCTTAGTAGGGGGCAGAGGAGAGACCCAGTACTTC.

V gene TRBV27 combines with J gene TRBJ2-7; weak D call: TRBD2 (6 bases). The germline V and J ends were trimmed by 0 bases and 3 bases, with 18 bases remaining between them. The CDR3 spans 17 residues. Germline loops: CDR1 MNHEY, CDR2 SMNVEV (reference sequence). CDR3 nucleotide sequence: TGTGCCAGCAGTTTATCCCATAGCGGAGGTTTCTTCTACGAGCAGTACTTC. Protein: CASSLSHSGGFFYEQYF.

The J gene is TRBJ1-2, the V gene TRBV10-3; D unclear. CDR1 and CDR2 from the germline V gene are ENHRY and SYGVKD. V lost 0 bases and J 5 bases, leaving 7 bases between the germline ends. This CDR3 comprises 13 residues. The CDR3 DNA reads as TGTGCCATCAGTGAGTCTGAAGGGTATGGCTACACCTTC. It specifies CAISESEGYGYTF.

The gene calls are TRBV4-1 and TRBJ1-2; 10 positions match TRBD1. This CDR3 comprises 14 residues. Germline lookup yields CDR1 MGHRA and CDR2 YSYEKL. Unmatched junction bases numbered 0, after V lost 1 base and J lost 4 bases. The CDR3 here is CASSQGDRGYGYTF. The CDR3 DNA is TGCGCCAGCAGCCAAGGGGACAGGGGCTATGGCTACACCTTC.